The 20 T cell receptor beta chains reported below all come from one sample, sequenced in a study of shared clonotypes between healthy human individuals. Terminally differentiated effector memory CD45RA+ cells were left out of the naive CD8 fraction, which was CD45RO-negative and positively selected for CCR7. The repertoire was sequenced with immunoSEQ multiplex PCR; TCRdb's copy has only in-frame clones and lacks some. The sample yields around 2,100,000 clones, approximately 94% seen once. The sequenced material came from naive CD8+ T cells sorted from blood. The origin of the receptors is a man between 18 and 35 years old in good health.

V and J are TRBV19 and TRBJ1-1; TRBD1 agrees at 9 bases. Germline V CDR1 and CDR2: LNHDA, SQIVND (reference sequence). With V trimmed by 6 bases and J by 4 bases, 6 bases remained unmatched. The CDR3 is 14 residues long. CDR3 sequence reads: CASRAGTGTTEAFF. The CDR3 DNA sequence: TGTGCCAGTAGGGCCGGGACAGGGACCACTGAAGCTTTCTTT.

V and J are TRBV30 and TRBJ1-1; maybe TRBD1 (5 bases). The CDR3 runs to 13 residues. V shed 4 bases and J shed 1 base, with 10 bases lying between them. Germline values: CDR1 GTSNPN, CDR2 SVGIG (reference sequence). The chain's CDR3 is CAWTQQENTEAFF. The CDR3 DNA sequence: TGTGCCTGGACACAACAGGAGAACACTGAAGCTTTCTTT.

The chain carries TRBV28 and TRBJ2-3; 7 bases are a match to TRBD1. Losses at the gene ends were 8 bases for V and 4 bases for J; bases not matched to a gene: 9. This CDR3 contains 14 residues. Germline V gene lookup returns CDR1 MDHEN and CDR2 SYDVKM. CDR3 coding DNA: TGTGCCAGCGTAGAACAGGGGTTGTCAGATACGCAGTATTTT. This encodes CASVEQGLSDTQYF.

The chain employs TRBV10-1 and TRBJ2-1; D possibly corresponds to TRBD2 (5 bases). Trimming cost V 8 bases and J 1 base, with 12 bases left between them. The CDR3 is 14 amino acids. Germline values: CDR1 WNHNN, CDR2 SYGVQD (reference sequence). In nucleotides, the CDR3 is TGCGCCAGCTTTTCGAGCGGATCCTACAATGAGCAGTTCTTC. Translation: CASFSSGSYNEQFF.

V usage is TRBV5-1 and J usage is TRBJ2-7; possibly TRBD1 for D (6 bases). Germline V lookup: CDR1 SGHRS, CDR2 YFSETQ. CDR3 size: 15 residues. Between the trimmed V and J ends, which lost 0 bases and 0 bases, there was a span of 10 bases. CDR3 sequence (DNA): TGCGCCAGCAGCTTGGACAGGGATTCCTCCTACGAGCAGTACTTC. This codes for CASSLDRDSSYEQYF.

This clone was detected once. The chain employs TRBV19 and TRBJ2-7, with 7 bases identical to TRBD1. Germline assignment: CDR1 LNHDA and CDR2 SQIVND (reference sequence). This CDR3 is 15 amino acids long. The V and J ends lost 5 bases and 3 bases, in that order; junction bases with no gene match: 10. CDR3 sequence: CASSSRDSFNYEQYF. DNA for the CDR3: TGTGCCAGTAGTTCCCGGGACAGTTTCAACTACGAGCAGTACTTC.

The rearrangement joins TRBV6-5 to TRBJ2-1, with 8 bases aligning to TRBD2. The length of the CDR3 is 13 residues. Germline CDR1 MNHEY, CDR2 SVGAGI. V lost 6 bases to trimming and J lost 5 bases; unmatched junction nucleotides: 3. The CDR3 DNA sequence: TGTGCCAGCAGGCGGGGGGCCCACAATGAGCAGTTCTTC. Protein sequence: CASRRGAHNEQFF.

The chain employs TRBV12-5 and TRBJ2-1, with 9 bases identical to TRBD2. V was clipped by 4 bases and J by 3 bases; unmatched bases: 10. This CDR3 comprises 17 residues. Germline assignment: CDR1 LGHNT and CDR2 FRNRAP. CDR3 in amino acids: CASGSSLAGAGYNEQFF. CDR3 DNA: TGTGCTAGTGGTTCCAGTTTAGCGGGAGCGGGCTACAATGAGCAGTTCTTC.

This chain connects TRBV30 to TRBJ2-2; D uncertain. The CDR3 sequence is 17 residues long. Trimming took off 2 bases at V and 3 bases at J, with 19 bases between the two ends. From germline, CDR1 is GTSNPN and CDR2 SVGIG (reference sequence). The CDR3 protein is CAWSLPRVMVDTGELFF. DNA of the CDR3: TGTGCCTGGAGTCTACCCCGTGTAATGGTAGACACCGGGGAGCTGTTTTTT.

Here the CDR3 reads CASVPGGPLGNEQFF. The CDR3 DNA reads as TGTGCCAGTGTGCCGGGGGGGCCTCTGGGCAATGAGCAGTTCTTC. The rearrangement uses TRBV19 and TRBJ2-1; 8 bases are a match to TRBD2. Germline V gene sequence: CDR1 LNHDA, CDR2 SQIVND (reference sequence). The V segment lost 8 bases and the J segment 6 bases; nucleotides outside the gene matches: 12. This CDR3 has 15 amino acids.

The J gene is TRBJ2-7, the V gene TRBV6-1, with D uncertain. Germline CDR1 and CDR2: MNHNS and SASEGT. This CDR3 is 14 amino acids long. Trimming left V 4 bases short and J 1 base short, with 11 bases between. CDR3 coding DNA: TGTGCCAGCAGTGGGGGTCTCCTATCCTACGAGCAGTACTTC. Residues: CASSGGLLSYEQYF.

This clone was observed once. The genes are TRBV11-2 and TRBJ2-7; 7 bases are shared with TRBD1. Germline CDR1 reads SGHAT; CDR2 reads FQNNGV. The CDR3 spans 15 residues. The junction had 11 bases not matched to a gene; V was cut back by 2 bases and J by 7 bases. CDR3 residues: CASSLSVTGSGEQYF. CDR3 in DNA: TGTGCCAGCAGCTTATCTGTGACAGGGTCTGGGGAGCAGTACTTC.

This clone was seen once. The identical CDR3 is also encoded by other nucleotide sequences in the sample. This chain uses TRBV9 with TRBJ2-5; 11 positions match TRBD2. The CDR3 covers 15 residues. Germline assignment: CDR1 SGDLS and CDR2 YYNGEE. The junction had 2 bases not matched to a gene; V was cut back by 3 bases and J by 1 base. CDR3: CASSAGTSGQETQYF. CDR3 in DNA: TGTGCCAGCAGCGCGGGGACTAGCGGCCAAGAGACCCAGTACTTC. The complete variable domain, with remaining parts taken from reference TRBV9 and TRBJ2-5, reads DSGVTQTPKHLITATGQRVTLRCSPRSGDLSVYWYQQSLDQGLQFLIQYYNGEERAKGNILERFSAQQFPDLHSELNLSSLELGDSALYFCASSAGTSGQETQYFGPGTRLLVL.

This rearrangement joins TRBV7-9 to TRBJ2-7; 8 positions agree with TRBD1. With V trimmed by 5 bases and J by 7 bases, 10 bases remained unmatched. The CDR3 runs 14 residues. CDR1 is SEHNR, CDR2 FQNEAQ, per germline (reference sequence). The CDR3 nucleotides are TGTGCCAGCAGCACGGGACAGGCCAATAGAGAGCAGTACTTC. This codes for CASSTGQANREQYF.

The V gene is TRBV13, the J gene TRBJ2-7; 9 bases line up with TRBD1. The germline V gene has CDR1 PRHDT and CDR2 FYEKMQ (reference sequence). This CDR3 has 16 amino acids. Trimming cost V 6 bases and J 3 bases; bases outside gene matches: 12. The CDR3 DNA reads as TGTGCCAGCAGTTCCTTGACGGGACAGGGCGACTACGAGCAGTACTTC. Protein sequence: CASSSLTGQGDYEQYF.

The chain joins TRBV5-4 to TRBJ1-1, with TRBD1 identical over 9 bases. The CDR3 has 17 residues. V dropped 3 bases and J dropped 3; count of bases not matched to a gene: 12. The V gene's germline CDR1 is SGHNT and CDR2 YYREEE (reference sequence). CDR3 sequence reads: CASSSDRGLPLDTEAFF. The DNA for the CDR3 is TGTGCCAGCAGCTCGGACAGGGGCCTACCGTTGGACACTGAAGCTTTCTTT.

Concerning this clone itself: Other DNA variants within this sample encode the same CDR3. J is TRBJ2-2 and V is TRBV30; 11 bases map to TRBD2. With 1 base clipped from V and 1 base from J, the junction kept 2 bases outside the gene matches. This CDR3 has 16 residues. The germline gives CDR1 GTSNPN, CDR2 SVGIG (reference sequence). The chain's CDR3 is CAWSGLAGGNTGELFF. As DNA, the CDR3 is TGTGCCTGGAGTGGGCTAGCGGGGGGGAACACCGGGGAGCTGTTTTTT.

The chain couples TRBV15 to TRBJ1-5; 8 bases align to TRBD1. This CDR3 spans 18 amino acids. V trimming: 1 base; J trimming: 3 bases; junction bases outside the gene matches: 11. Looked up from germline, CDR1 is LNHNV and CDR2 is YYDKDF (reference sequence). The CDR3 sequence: CATSRGDTAGGNNQPQHF. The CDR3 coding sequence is TGTGCCACCAGCAGAGGGGATACGGCAGGGGGCAACAATCAGCCCCAGCATTTT.

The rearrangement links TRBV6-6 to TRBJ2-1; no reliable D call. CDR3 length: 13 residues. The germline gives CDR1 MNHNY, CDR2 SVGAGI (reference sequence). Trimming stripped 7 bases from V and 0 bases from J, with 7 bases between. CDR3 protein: CASTSPSYNEQFF. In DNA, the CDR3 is TGTGCCAGCACCAGTCCCTCCTACAATGAGCAGTTCTTC.

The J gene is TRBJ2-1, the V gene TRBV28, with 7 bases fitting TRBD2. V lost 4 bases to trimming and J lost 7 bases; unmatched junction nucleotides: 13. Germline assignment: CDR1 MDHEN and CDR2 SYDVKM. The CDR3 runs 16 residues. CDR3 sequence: CASSSGRGRWDNEQFF. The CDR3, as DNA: TGTGCCAGCAGTTCAGGGAGGGGTAGGTGGGATAATGAGCAGTTCTTC.